This T cell receptor (beta chain) was obtained from a study of CD8 T cells in ankylosing spondylitis (dated by TCRdb to 2016 to 2017). With regard to the full study: T cell receptor beta repertoires were profiled in healthy donors and ankylosing spondylitis patients so that disease-linked TCR variants could be found. In total, the full study cohort was made up of 110 or so healthy donors and more than 20 ankylosing spondylitis patients. Peripheral blood was sampled, and synovial fluid was also collected from ankylosing spondylitis patients.

What the authors observed across the whole study: Some motif variants were previously reported in synovial fluid and blood of reactive arthritis patients, suggesting common disease-initiation mechanisms. In peripheral blood, the disease-linked clones were found at relatively low frequencies and had a CD8+ phenotype. A TCR beta motif of 7 or 8 highly homologous amino acid variants appeared characteristic of blood from ankylosing spondylitis patients. According to the report, matched synovial fluid samples from ankylosing spondylitis patients were significantly enriched for the disease-linked clones.

For sequencing, an Illumina HiSeq 2500 was employed. TCR beta libraries were prepared by quantitative 5'-RACE with molecular barcodes. The study's own analysis went as follows. A new computational method, built on a probabilistic model of VDJ rearrangement, was used to identify disease-linked TCR variants. Through fastp at Q25 and MiXCR, TCRdb rebuilt clones from the public reads, retaining in-frame beta chains. Rows with one shared CDR3 protein collapse into an entry with the most common genes and DNA. Clone size and V and J calls follow TCRdb, not the original study. The sample table shows 250,000 to 300,000 distinct CDR3 sequences, and around 20% are seen once. The ten largest clones represent less than 9.5% of the sample. The CDR3, from cysteine to phenylalanine, totals 17 residues. The only DNA kept is the CDR3, 51 bases in frame from the first base. Compared with germline, V lacks 0 bases and J lacks 7 bases; bases without a gene match: 11. According to the germline V gene, CDR1 reads SGHAT and CDR2 reads FQNNGV.

Concerning this clonotype itself: Its antigen has not been determined. No base-level quality is on record; no much larger clone is a single base apart.

The sequencing input was blood, either unsorted or a sorted T cell fraction (not recorded which). The chain employs TRBV11-2 and TRBJ1-4, with 7 middle bases fitting TRBD1. The TCR sequence derives from a male donor with ankylosing spondylitis or in good health (not recorded which). The DNA reads as follows: TGTGCCAGCAGCTTAGATCGCGTCCAGGGGGGTGGTGAAAAACTGTTTTTT. Translation gives CASSLDRVQGGGEKLFF.